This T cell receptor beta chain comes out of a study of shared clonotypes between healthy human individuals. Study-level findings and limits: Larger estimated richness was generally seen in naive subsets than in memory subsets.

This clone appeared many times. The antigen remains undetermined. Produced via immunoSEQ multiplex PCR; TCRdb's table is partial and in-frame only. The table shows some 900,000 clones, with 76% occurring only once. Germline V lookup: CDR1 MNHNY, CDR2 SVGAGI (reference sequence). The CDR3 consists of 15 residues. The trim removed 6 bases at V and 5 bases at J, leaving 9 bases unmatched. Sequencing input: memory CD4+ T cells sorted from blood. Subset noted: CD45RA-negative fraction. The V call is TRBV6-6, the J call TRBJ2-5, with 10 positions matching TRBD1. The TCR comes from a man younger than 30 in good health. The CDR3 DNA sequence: TGTGCCAGCAGCATGGGACAGGGGTGGACGGAGACCCAGTACTTC. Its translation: CASSMGQGWTETQYF.